This T cell receptor beta chain came from a study of identical twins. This clonotype has a count of ten or more. The CDR3 totals 14 residues. Germline CDR1 and CDR2: KGHSY and FQNENV. V dropped 1 base and J dropped 0 bases, with 4 bases sitting between them. A universal primer site was incorporated via template switching, and the cDNA contained unique molecular identifiers. In TCRdb, the 5' RACE reads were re-called with MiXCR into one record per CDR3 protein. The sample records hundreds of thousands of distinct CDR3 sequences, 7.5% being singletons. Another study also made use of these data, one on yellow fever vaccine responses in identical twins.

The chain combines TRBV16 with TRBJ1-5; D not resolved. Specimen: memory (CD45RO+) T cells sorted from blood. The source of this sequence is a woman under 30 in good health. The CDR3 protein is CASSQWYSNQPQHF. The DNA of the CDR3 is TGTGCCAGCAGCCAATGGTATAGCAATCAGCCCCAGCATTTT.